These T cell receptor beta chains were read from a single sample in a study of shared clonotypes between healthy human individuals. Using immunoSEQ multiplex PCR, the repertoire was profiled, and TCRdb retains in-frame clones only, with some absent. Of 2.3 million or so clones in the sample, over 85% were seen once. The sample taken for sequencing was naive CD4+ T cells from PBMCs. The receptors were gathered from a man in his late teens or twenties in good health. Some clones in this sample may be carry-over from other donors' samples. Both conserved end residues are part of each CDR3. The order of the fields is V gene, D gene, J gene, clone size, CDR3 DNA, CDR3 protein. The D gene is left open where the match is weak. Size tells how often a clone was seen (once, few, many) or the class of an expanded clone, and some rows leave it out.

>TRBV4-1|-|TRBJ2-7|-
TGCGCCAGCAGCCAGGGGGCCCACCCGGAGGGCTACGAGCAGTACTTC
CASSQGAHPEGYEQYF
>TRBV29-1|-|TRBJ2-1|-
TGCAGCGTTGAAGGGGTCCAGGGGAGGTCCTACAATGAGCAGTTCTTC
CSVEGVQGRSYNEQFF
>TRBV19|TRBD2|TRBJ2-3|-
TGTGCCAGTAGGCCGGGACTAGCCACCACAGATACGCAGTATTTT
CASRPGLATTDTQYF
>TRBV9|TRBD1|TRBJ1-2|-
TGTGCCAGCAGCCCGGGACAGAAGAACTATGGCTACACCTTC
CASSPGQKNYGYTF
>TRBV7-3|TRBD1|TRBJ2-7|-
TGTGCCAGCAGCTTGGTGGCAGGGGGCGGCGAGCAGTACTTC
CASSLVAGGGEQYF
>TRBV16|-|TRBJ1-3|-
TGTGCCAGCAGCCAAGCATCGGCCTCTGGAAACACCATATATTTT
CASSQASASGNTIYF
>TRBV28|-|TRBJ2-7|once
TGTGCCAGCAGGCCCTCGGAAGGTATCAACGAGCAGTACTTC
CASRPSEGINEQYF
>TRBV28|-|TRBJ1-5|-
TGTGCCAGCAGACAGCTAAATCAGCCCCAGCATTTT
CASRQLNQPQHF
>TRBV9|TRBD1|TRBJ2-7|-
TGTGCCAGCAGCGTCGGGACAGGGGGCATGGTCTACGAGCAGTACTTC
CASSVGTGGMVYEQYF
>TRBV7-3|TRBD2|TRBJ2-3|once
TGTGCCAGCAGCGCTTATGGGGCTAGCGGGAACTCAGATACGCAGTATTTT
CASSAYGASGNSDTQYF
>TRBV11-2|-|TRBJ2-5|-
TGTGCCAGCAGCTTAGCGCGGTCCGGGCAAGAGACCCAGTACTTC
CASSLARSGQETQYF
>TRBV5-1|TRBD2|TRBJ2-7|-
TGCGCCAGCAGCTCGCAGCTAGCGGGAGGTCGGTACGAGCAGTACTTC
CASSSQLAGGRYEQYF
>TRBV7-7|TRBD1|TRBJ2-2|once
TGTGCCAGCAGCGACAGGGCTTCTGCCGGGGAGCTGTTTTTT
CASSDRASAGELFF
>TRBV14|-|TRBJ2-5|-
TGTGCCAGCAGCCGGGGGTACCAAGAGACCCAGTACTTC
CASSRGYQETQYF
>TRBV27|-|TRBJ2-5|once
TGTGCCAGCAGTTGGAGGGGGTTGATCGAGACCCAGTACTTC
CASSWRGLIETQYF
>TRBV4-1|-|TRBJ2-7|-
TGCGCCAGCAGCCAAGATCGCGGAAAAGTCTACGAGCAGTACTTC
CASSQDRGKVYEQYF
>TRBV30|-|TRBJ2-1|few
TGTGCCTGGAGTGCCTACAATGAGCAGTTCTTC
CAWSAYNEQFF
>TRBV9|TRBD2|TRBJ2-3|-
TGTGCCAGCAGCGTCGCCGGGACTAGCGCAGATACGCAGTATTTT
CASSVAGTSADTQYF
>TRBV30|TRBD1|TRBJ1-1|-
TGTGCCTGGAACCGAACCCCGACAGGGGTCGCTTTCTTT
CAWNRTPTGVAFF
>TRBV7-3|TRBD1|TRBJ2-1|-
TGTGCCAGCTCAATCGGGACAGGGTTTTACAATGAGCAGTTCTTC
CASSIGTGFYNEQFF
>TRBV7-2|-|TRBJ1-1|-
TGTGCCAGCAGCTCAAGACAGTTGAACACTGAAGCTTTCTTT
CASSSRQLNTEAFF
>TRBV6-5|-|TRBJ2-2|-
TGTGCCAGCAGTTACTTTGGGGGCTTCCCCGGGGAGCTGTTTTTT
CASSYFGGFPGELFF
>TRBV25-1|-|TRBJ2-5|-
TGTGCCAGCAGTGAACTCGACACTAACCAAGAGACCCAGTACTTC
CASSELDTNQETQYF
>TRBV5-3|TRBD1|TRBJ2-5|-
TGTGCCAGAAGCTCGCCGGGGACAGGGCGAGAGACCCAGTACTTC
CARSSPGTGRETQYF
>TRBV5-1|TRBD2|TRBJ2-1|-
TGCGCCAGCAGCTTTTCGGCCGCGGGAGGGCCCAATGAGCAGTTCTTC
CASSFSAAGGPNEQFF